The clone carrying this TCR beta chain was counted between two and nine times. The antigen is undetermined. This record comes from a study of CD8 T cells in ankylosing spondylitis. Study-level findings and limits: A TCR beta motif of seven or eight highly homologous variants appeared characteristic of ankylosing spondylitis blood. Past studies reported some motif variants in reactive arthritis synovial fluid and blood. According to the report, clones linked to the disease were significantly enriched in matched synovial fluid samples taken from ankylosing spondylitis patients.

Researchers built TCR beta libraries using quantitative 5'-RACE with molecular barcodes. Using its own MiXCR run on the 5' RACE reads, TCRdb lists one record per CDR3 protein. Among more than 600,000 distinct CDR3 sequences listed, over 15% were seen once. This receptor was identified in a male donor with ankylosing spondylitis. The specimen sequenced was blood, either unsorted or a sorted T cell fraction (not recorded which).

CDR3 protein: CSVEEQREGNEQFF. The CDR3 DNA reads as TGCAGCGTTGAAGAACAGCGGGAGGGCAATGAGCAGTTCTTC. V gene TRBV29-1 combines with J gene TRBJ2-1; 10 bases align to TRBD2. Trimming cost V 0 bases and J 6 bases; bases outside gene matches: 2. The CDR3 runs to 14 residues. CDR1 and CDR2 (germline): SQVTM, ANQGSEA.